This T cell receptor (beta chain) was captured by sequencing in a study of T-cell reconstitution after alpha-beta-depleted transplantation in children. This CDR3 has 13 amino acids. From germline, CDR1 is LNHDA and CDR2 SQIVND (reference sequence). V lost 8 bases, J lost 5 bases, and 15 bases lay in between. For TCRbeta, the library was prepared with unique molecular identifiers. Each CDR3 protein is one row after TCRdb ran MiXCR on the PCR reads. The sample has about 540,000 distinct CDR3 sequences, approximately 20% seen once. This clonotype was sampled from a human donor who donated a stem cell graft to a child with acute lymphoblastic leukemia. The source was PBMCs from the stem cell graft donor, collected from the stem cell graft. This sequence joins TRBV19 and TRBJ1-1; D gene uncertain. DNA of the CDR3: TGTGCCAGTGCCTTTCAAGAGAGGACTGAAGCTTTCTTT. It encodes CASAFQERTEAFF.